This T cell receptor beta chain was profiled in a study of naive and memory T cell subsets. This clonotype was found a few times. Cells stained for CD3, CD4, CD8, CD45RA and CD27 were sorted into four subsets. Germline lookup yields CDR1 GTSNPN and CDR2 SVGIG (reference sequence). The junction had 0 bases not matched to a gene; V was cut back by 3 bases and J by 6 bases. This CDR3 is 11 amino acids long. An equimolar mix of two oligonucleotides served as the beta constant-region primer for TRBC1 and TRBC2. Ligated cDNA was amplified by four rounds of PCR with nested alpha and beta constant-region primers and SP2. A 12-nucleotide UMI and the SP2 primer were added to the cDNA 3' end by oligonucleotide ligation. TCRdb re-called the UMI-ligation and nested PCR reads with MiXCR, one entry per CDR3 protein. The sample gives about 120,000 distinct CDR3 sequences, 35% to 40% of which show up once; roughly 0.9% is in the top ten.

The rearrangement links TRBV30 to TRBJ2-3, with 7 nucleotides matching TRBD2. Input material: central memory CD4+ T cells from blood. The source is a human donor in good health. CDR3 in DNA: TGTGCCTGGAGCGGGGGGGATACGCAGTATTTT. This sequence encodes CAWSGGDTQYF.